The 21 T cell receptor beta chains below come from one sample, sequenced in a study of blood T cells in healthy people across ages. A second PCR of about 7 to 11 cycles used a sample-barcoded 5' primer and a J-beta primer mix. One entry per CDR3 protein results from TCRdb running MiXCR on the 5' RACE reads. The sample comprises some 850,000 distinct CDR3 sequences, roughly 26% of which are singletons, and about 3% rests with the top ten. Separately, the same data were catalogued under a study of T cells of mothers and their children.

The sequencing sample was made of blood. The receptors were sampled from a boy younger than 18 in good health.

The chain couples TRBV3-1 to TRBJ2-5; D perhaps matches TRBD1 (6 bases). With the DNA end fitting TRBJ2-7 better, the J assignment may be wrong. The CDR3 runs to 15 residues. Germline CDR1 reads LGHDT; CDR2 reads YNNKEL (reference sequence). CDR3 in DNA: TGTGCCAGCAGCTCACGCGACAGGCAAGGCTACGAGCAGTACTTC. Translation: CASSSRDRQGYEQYF.

J is TRBJ1-3 and V is TRBV28; weak D call: TRBD1 (6 bases). V dropped 7 bases and J dropped 4 bases, with 29 bases sitting between them. This CDR3 contains 19 residues. CDR1 and CDR2 from the germline V gene are MDHEN and SYDVKM. CDR3 nucleotide sequence: TGTGCCAGCATGCCAGCAGTTTTGCCCCCGGGGACAACGGGAAACACCATATATTTT. Amino acid sequence: CASMPAVLPPGTTGNTIYF.

This clonotype occurred a few times. The J gene is TRBJ1-5, the V gene TRBV5-1; TRBD1 agrees at 7 bases. The CDR3 runs to 16 residues. Germline CDR1 SGHRS, CDR2 YFSETQ. With 1 base clipped from V and 5 bases from J, the junction kept 9 bases outside the gene matches. The CDR3 nucleotides read TGCGCCAGCAGCTTGATCCAGGGGGGTAGGGATCAGCCCCAGCATTTT. Amino acid sequence: CASSLIQGGRDQPQHF.

V is TRBV6-5 and J is TRBJ2-5; 8 positions match TRBD2. TRBJ2-1 matches the DNA end more closely, so the J call is doubtful. The length of the CDR3 is 16 residues. Germline V CDR1 and CDR2: MNHEY, SVGAGI. Here the CDR3 DNA reads TGTGCCAGCAGTTACTCAGGGGAGACTAGCGTCAATGAGCAGTTCTTC. Translated: CASSYSGETSVNEQFF.

The table lists this clonotype with a few counts. The J gene is TRBJ2-7, the V gene TRBV7-9, with TRBD1 identical over 9 bases. Germline V gene sequence: CDR1 SEHNR, CDR2 FQNEAQ (reference sequence). This CDR3 has 16 amino acids. Trimming cost V 5 bases and J 1 base; bases outside gene matches: 9. The CDR3 nucleotides are TGTGCCAGCAGCAAACCAACCGGGACAGGGTCCTACGAGCAGTACTTC. This codes for CASSKPTGTGSYEQYF.

The chain has TRBV29-1 and TRBJ1-2, with unresolved D. Germline values: CDR1 SQVTM, CDR2 ANQGSEA. The CDR3 has 14 residues. The V end was cut by 5 bases, the J end by 8 bases, with 21 bases between. The CDR3 sequence is CSVPIIDPVSGYTF. Here the CDR3 DNA reads TGCAGCGTTCCTATAATCGACCCGGTAAGCGGCTACACCTTC.

J is TRBJ1-1 and V is TRBV25-1, with a possible D match to TRBD1 (5 bases). Germline V lookup: CDR1 MGHDK, CDR2 SYGVNS. V was cut by 3 bases and J by 1 base, with 12 bases left in between. The CDR3 length is 15 residues. CDR3 region: CASSEPGAENTEAFF. CDR3 nucleotide sequence: TGTGCCAGCAGTGAGCCTGGGGCGGAGAACACTGAAGCTTTCTTT.

V usage is TRBV12-2 and J usage is TRBJ1-6; the table's D call of TRBD1 was not tested on the DNA. TRBV12-2 is a pseudogene locus. This CDR3 comprises 19 residues. CDR3 sequence reads: CASRFPWGGSITYNSPLHF. DNA for the CDR3: TGTGCAAGTCGCTTCCCCTGGGGGGGGAGCATCACCTATAATTCACCCCTCCACTTT.

This clonotype was counted between two and nine times. The CDR3 DNA reads as TGTGCCAGCAGCTTAGATCCAGGGAGCTCAGACTTGGGCTATGGCTACACCTTC. As protein: CASSLDPGSSDLGYGYTF. The gene calls are TRBV11-2 and TRBJ1-2; TRBD1 is a possible D gene (5 bases). The CDR3 consists of 18 residues. Germline loops: CDR1 SGHAT, CDR2 FQNNGV. V was cut by 0 bases and J by 4 bases, with 21 bases left in between.

J is TRBJ1-5 and V is TRBV27; D gene unclear. Trimming took off 1 base at V and 6 bases at J, with 13 bases between the two ends. Germline V lookup: CDR1 MNHEY, CDR2 SMNVEV (reference sequence). The CDR3 covers 15 residues. The CDR3 sequence: CASSLLRAAGQPQHF. The CDR3 DNA sequence: TGTGCCAGCAGTTTATTAAGGGCGGCTGGTCAGCCCCAGCATTTT.

This chain joins TRBV7-2 and TRBJ2-1; the D is unclear. This CDR3 has 13 residues. Trimming left V 5 bases short and J 6 bases short, with 11 bases between. The germline V gene encodes CDR1 SGHTA and CDR2 FQGNSA. CDR3 protein: CASSHQSPNEQFF. The CDR3 DNA follows: TGTGCCAGCAGCCACCAAAGTCCCAATGAGCAGTTCTTC.

Details on this clonotype: Sequence at one end of the junction differs from germline and may be a read error. This chain links TRBV7-2 with TRBJ1-6; 8 bases map to TRBD1. CDR1 SGHTA and CDR2 FQGNSA come from the germline V gene. The CDR3 runs 16 residues. The CDR3 region is CASSWTGSSYNSPLHF. CDR3 in DNA: TGTGCCAGCAGCTGGACAGGGAGCTCCTATAATTCCCCCCTCCACTTT.

J is TRBJ2-1 and V is TRBV20-1; D may be TRBD1 (6 bases). The V end lost 5 bases, the J end lost 6 bases, and 17 bases lay between the germline ends. Germline V gene data show CDR1 as DFQATT and CDR2 as SNEGSKA (reference sequence). The CDR3 length is 14 residues. The CDR3 spells CSAPTTGLGNEQFF. The CDR3 region has the DNA TGCAGTGCTCCCACGACAGGCCTGGGCAATGAGCAGTTCTTC.

There are a few counts of this clonotype. V is TRBV5-1 and J is TRBJ1-5, with D unclear. CDR1 SGHRS and CDR2 YFSETQ come from the germline V gene. The CDR3 covers 13 residues. V gave up 6 bases and J gave up 6 bases, with 13 bases separating them. CDR3 sequence (DNA): TGCGCCAGCAATTTGGGCCCCGGTCAGCCCCAGCATTTT. Protein: CASNLGPGQPQHF.

V is TRBV27 and J is TRBJ2-4; maybe TRBD1 (6 bases). The V end lost 6 bases, the J end lost 6 bases, and 15 bases lay between the germline ends. Germline CDR1 is MNHEY and CDR2 is SMNVEV (reference sequence). The CDR3 sequence is 14 residues long. CDR3 sequence reads: CASSPVRGVNIQYF. DNA for the CDR3: TGTGCCAGCAGCCCGGTCAGGGGTGTAAACATTCAGTACTTC.

This clonotype was observed a few times. V gene TRBV5-1 combines with J gene TRBJ2-6; D may be TRBD1 (6 bases). Germline CDR1 is SGHRS and CDR2 is YFSETQ. V dropped 2 bases and J dropped 0 bases, with 12 bases sitting between them. This CDR3 comprises 17 residues. CDR3: CASSFTGRPSGANVLTF. The CDR3 region has the DNA TGCGCCAGCAGCTTTACAGGGCGCCCCTCTGGGGCCAACGTCCTGACTTTC.

This chain joins TRBV5-6 and TRBJ1-1; D is possibly TRBD1 (5 bases). The length of the CDR3 is 13 residues. Between the trimmed V and J ends, which lost 4 bases and 10 bases, there was a span of 17 bases. Germline CDR1 reads SGHDT; CDR2 reads YYEEEE. The CDR3: CASSPGVPGVAFF. The CDR3 region has the DNA TGTGCCAGCAGCCCTGGGGTACCGGGGGTAGCTTTCTTT.

The sample holds a few counts of this clonotype. The J gene is TRBJ1-1, the V gene TRBV29-1; a weak D match, TRBD1 (6 bases). The CDR3 contains 15 residues. CDR1 and CDR2 from the germline V gene are SQVTM and ANQGSEA. V lost 4 bases, J lost 3 bases, and 18 bases lay in between. In nucleotides, the CDR3 is TGCAGCGTTGCGGGACCAGGGGAAAGGGACACTGAAGCTTTCTTT. It yields the protein CSVAGPGERDTEAFF.

The CDR3 DNA follows: TGTGCCAGCAGTTTGAGTTTTGGGGGCCTGGAAGTATATTTT. Encoded protein: CASSLSFGGLEVYF. The gene calls are TRBV27 and TRBJ1-3; D possibly corresponds to TRBD1 (6 bases). V lost 3 bases to trimming and J lost 14 bases, with 20 bases between them. CDR1 and CDR2 from the germline V gene are MNHEY and SMNVEV (reference sequence). CDR3 length: 14 amino acids.

This clonotype was counted ten times or more. The chain uses TRBV18 and TRBJ1-1; D is unresolved. This CDR3 is built from 14 residues. Germline V gene sequence: CDR1 KGHSH, CDR2 LQKENI. V gave up 6 bases and J gave up 3 bases, with 14 bases separating them. CDR3 amino acids: CASSRLPADTEAFF. DNA of the CDR3: TGTGCCAGCTCCCGTTTACCGGCTGACACTGAAGCTTTCTTT. The variable domain in full, completed from reference TRBV18 and TRBJ1-1, reads NAGVMQNPRHLVRRRGQEARLRCSPMKGHSHVYWYRQLPEEGLKFMVYLQKENIIDESGMPKERFSAEFPKEGPSILRIQQVVRGDSAAYFCASSRLPADTEAFFGQGTRLTVV.

The rearrangement joins TRBV6-5 to TRBJ2-7, with 7 bases fitting TRBD1. CDR3 length: 18 amino acids. V dropped 4 bases and J dropped 5; count of bases not matched to a gene: 20. Germline CDR1 and CDR2: MNHEY and SVGAGI. The chain's CDR3 is CASSSFIKTGPKRHEQYF. Here the CDR3 DNA reads TGTGCCAGCAGTTCCTTTATCAAGACAGGGCCAAAAAGGCACGAGCAGTACTTC.